This TCR beta chain was recovered during a study of T cells after yellow fever vaccination. TCRdb recomputed calls from the 5' RACE reads with MiXCR, one row per CDR3 protein. This sample yields fewer than 450,000 distinct CDR3 sequences, of which 11% are seen a single time; 18% belongs to the top ten. There are 14 residues in the CDR3. The junction had 6 bases not matched to a gene; V was cut back by 4 bases and J by 4 bases. Germline lookup yields CDR1 MNHEY and CDR2 SVGAGI. Study-wide findings and caveats: Repertoires sorted by FACS could include abundant clonotypes that are contaminants from the bulk population. Weaker overall, the secondary response nonetheless peaked faster (day 5 versus 15).

Turning to this clonotype: Its antigen is undetermined.

This chain joins TRBV6-5 and TRBJ2-5; 7 bases map to TRBD1. The specimen was PBMCs, collected on the day of the first yellow fever vaccination. The clonotype originates from a man aged 18 to 35 who received the YFV17D yellow fever vaccine. The CDR3 DNA reads as TGTGCCAGCAGTTCCTTGACAGGGTCAGAGACCCAGTACTTC. This encodes CASSSLTGSETQYF.